The 32 T cell receptor beta chains given below trace back to one sample, sequenced in a study of T cell changes during pregnancy in multiple sclerosis. Generated by immunoSEQ multiplex PCR, the TCRdb table keeps only in-frame clones and is missing some. The sample consists of 79,000 or so clones, less than 95% of them appearing once. Here the sequenced sample was peripheral blood, taken in the first trimester of pregnancy. The receptors were gathered from a female donor in good health, enrolled as a control in a pregnancy study.

The chain combines TRBV7-2 with TRBJ2-7; D is unclear. V was trimmed by 3 bases and J by 3 bases, leaving 9 bases between them. The CDR3 has 13 residues. Germline CDR1 reads SGHTA; CDR2 reads FQGNSA. The CDR3 nucleotides read TGTGCCAGCAGCTTTTTTTCAAACTACGAGCAGTACTTC. Amino acids: CASSFFSNYEQYF. The variable domain in full, completed from reference TRBV7-2 and TRBJ2-7, reads GAGVSQSPSNKVTEKGKDVELRCDPISGHTALYWYRQSLGQGLEFLIYFQGNSAPDKSGLPSDRFSAERTGGSVSTLTIQRTQQEDSAVYLCASSFFSNYEQYFGPGTRLTVT.

This clone has a single count. The CDR3 sequence: CASSAGQGADPNTEAFF. CDR3 DNA sequence: TGTGCCAGCAGTGCCGGACAGGGGGCAGATCCTAACACTGAAGCTTTCTTT. The chain carries TRBV25-1 and TRBJ1-1, with 11 positions matching TRBD1. This CDR3 comprises 17 residues. Per germline, CDR1 MGHDK and CDR2 SYGVNS. The J segment lost 2 bases and the V segment lost 4 bases, leaving 9 bases of the junction unmatched.

This clone occurred a few times. The chain employs TRBV28 and TRBJ1-2; tentatively, D is TRBD1 (5 bases). CDR3 length: 13 amino acids. CDR1 is MDHEN, CDR2 SYDVKM, per germline. V lost 2 bases to trimming and J lost 4 bases, with 8 bases between them. DNA for the CDR3: TGTGCCAGCAGTTTAACAGGTCCCTATGGCTACACCTTC. The encoded protein is CASSLTGPYGYTF.

This rearrangement joins TRBV2 to TRBJ2-7; 10 nucleotides agree with TRBD1. Germline assignment: CDR1 SNHLY and CDR2 FYNNEI. The CDR3 covers 15 residues. V was pared by 6 bases and J by 4 bases, with 9 bases of the junction left unmatched. The CDR3 DNA is TGTGCCAGCAGACCGGACAGGGGGACCCTTTACGAGCAGTACTTC. Translation gives CASRPDRGTLYEQYF.

The V call is TRBV11-2, the J call TRBJ1-4; D unresolved. The CDR3 sequence is 14 residues long. Germline assignment: CDR1 SGHAT and CDR2 FQNNGV. V was shortened by 5 bases and J by 8 bases, with 15 bases between the two germline ends. The CDR3 region has the DNA TGTGCCAGCAGCCCCGACCCTGGAGGGGAAAAACTGTTTTTT. Amino acids: CASSPDPGGEKLFF.

The V and J genes are TRBV27 and TRBJ1-1; 7 bases align to TRBD1. This CDR3 has 14 amino acids. V was pared by 8 bases and J by 1 base, with 7 bases of the junction left unmatched. Germline loops: CDR1 MNHEY, CDR2 SMNVEV (reference sequence). The CDR3 DNA reads TGTGCCAGCGGTCAACAGGGGAGGAACACTGAAGCTTTCTTT. Encoded protein: CASGQQGRNTEAFF.

The V call is TRBV5-1, the J call TRBJ1-1, with a tentative D call TRBD1 (6 bases). The V and J ends lost 1 base and 4 bases respectively, with 11 bases between them. CDR3 length equals 14 residues. The germline CDR1 and CDR2 sequences are SGHRS and YFSETQ. CDR3 sequence reads: CASSLTDRPTEAFF. CDR3 nucleotide sequence: TGCGCCAGCAGCTTGACGGACAGACCCACTGAAGCTTTCTTT.

The chain joins TRBV27 to TRBJ2-5; tentative D call: TRBD2 (6 bases). The CDR3 has 15 residues. Per the germline V gene, CDR1 is MNHEY and CDR2 is SMNVEV (reference sequence). The ends were cut back, 8 bases at V and 5 bases at J, with 21 bases in the middle. The CDR3 reads CASQMYRGLAETQYF. The CDR3 DNA reads TGTGCCAGCCAAATGTACCGGGGGTTGGCGGAGACCCAGTACTTC.

The chain carries TRBV7-8 and TRBJ2-3, with TRBD2 identical over 11 bases. CDR3 length equals 16 residues. Germline V gene lookup returns CDR1 SGHVS and CDR2 FQNEAQ. V lost 6 bases and J lost 0; bases outside the gene matches: 5. CDR3 region: CASRTSGTTSTDTQYF. For the CDR3, the DNA is TGTGCCAGCAGGACTAGCGGGACTACTAGCACAGATACGCAGTATTTT.

The J gene is TRBJ2-3, the V gene TRBV4-3; D not certain. The CDR3 covers 14 residues. CDR1 is LGHNA, CDR2 YSLEER, per germline. V was cut by 4 bases and J by 1 base, with 9 bases left in between. DNA for the CDR3: TGCGCCAGCAGCCCTCTTTCCGGCACAGATACGCAGTATTTT. Protein: CASSPLSGTDTQYF.

This sequence joins TRBV7-9 and TRBJ2-5; TRBD1 might be the D (5 bases). The CDR3 has 14 residues. CDR1 is SEHNR, CDR2 FQNEAQ, per germline (reference sequence). The V gene lost 5 bases and the J gene lost 0 bases, with 10 bases spanning the gap. In DNA form, the CDR3 reads TGTGCCAGCAGCCGGACACCGGACCAAGAGACCCAGTACTTC. It encodes CASSRTPDQETQYF.

The V and J genes are TRBV7-9 and TRBJ2-7, with 9 bases fitting TRBD1. CDR3 length: 14 residues. Germline lookup yields CDR1 SEHNR and CDR2 FQNEAQ (reference sequence). Trimming cost V 6 bases and J 4 bases; bases outside gene matches: 7. The CDR3, as DNA: TGTGCCAGCAGTTCCGGGACAGGGTCTTACGAGCAGTACTTC. Translation: CASSSGTGSYEQYF.

This clone was seen only once. This chain connects TRBV4-3 to TRBJ2-2, with a tentative D call TRBD2 (6 bases). The germline CDR1 and CDR2 sequences are LGHNA and YSLEER. Trimming pared 1 base from V and 7 bases from J, leaving 22 bases between. The CDR3 spans 18 residues. The DNA for the CDR3 is TGCGCCAGCAGCCAAGTAGGAGGGGTGGGGGTCGGTGTCGGGGAGCTGTTTTTT. Translating it yields CASSQVGGVGVGVGELFF.

The chain is built from TRBV9 and TRBJ1-6, with 7 bases fitting TRBD1. CDR1 and CDR2 from the germline V gene are SGDLS and YYNGEE. The CDR3 contains 13 residues. V gave up 3 bases and J gave up 9 bases; unmatched junction bases: 3. The CDR3, as DNA: TGTGCCAGCAGCGCCGGGACAGCTTCACCCCTCCACTTT. Amino acids: CASSAGTASPLHF.

The chain links TRBV5-6 to TRBJ1-1; D unclear. Germline V gene lookup returns CDR1 SGHDT and CDR2 YYEEEE. This CDR3 is built from 12 residues. V lost 4 bases to trimming and J lost 3 bases, with 7 bases between them. CDR3 amino acids: CASSQEYTEAFF. DNA for the CDR3: TGTGCCAGCAGCCAGGAATACACTGAAGCTTTCTTT.

The V call is TRBV18, the J call TRBJ1-4, with a tentative D call TRBD1 (6 bases). Per the germline V gene, CDR1 is KGHSH and CDR2 is LQKENI. The V and J ends lost 3 bases and 8 bases respectively, with 10 bases between them. The CDR3 runs 13 residues. CDR3 sequence reads: CASSPYREEKLFF. The CDR3 region has the DNA TGTGCCAGCTCACCTTACAGGGAAGAAAAACTGTTTTTT.

The chain is built from TRBV5-1 and TRBJ2-7; 8 nucleotides match TRBD2. The V gene's germline CDR1 is SGHRS and CDR2 YFSETQ. V gave up 4 bases and J gave up 5 bases; unmatched junction bases: 14. This CDR3 spans 16 amino acids. The chain's CDR3 is CASSGAGTRSIHEQYF. Written as DNA, the CDR3 is TGCGCCAGCAGCGGGGCCGGGACTAGGTCGATACACGAGCAGTACTTC.

In its sample, this clone was seen a few times. The chain recombines TRBV29-1 with TRBJ1-2, with 8 bases fitting TRBD1. There are 13 residues in the CDR3. The J segment lost 4 bases and the V segment lost 6 bases, leaving 7 bases of the junction unmatched. CDR1 is SQVTM, CDR2 ANQGSEA, per germline. CDR3 coding DNA: TGCAGCGTCGCGACAGGGGAAACCTATGGCTACACCTTC. It yields the protein CSVATGETYGYTF.

This clone has more than one count but fewer than ten. The V call is TRBV4-3, the J call TRBJ1-1, with 8 bases lining up with TRBD1. Germline trimming cut 3 bases from V and 6 bases from J; bases unmatched to any gene: 9. The CDR3 extends over 15 amino acids. Per the germline V gene, CDR1 is LGHNA and CDR2 is YSLEER. CDR3 coding DNA: TGCGCCAGCAGCCACCTGACAGGGGTCCGCGCTGAAGCTTTCTTT. Translation: CASSHLTGVRAEAFF.

The V and J genes are TRBV6-5 and TRBJ1-1; D call uncertain. This CDR3 is 13 amino acids long. Trimming removed 4 bases at V and 1 base at J, with 7 bases between. CDR1 and CDR2 (germline): MNHEY, SVGAGI. CDR3: CASSSLWNTEAFF. CDR3 DNA sequence: TGTGCCAGCAGTTCTCTCTGGAACACTGAAGCTTTCTTT.

The chain has TRBV11-2 and TRBJ1-1; D gene ambiguous. The length of the CDR3 is 16 residues. CDR1 is SGHAT and CDR2 is FQNNGV in the germline V gene. V was trimmed by 2 bases and J by 1 base, leaving 14 bases between them. The CDR3 reads CASSLTLSRANTEAFF. CDR3 DNA: TGTGCCAGCAGCTTAACATTATCGAGGGCGAACACTGAAGCTTTCTTT. Drawing the rest from reference TRBV11-2 and TRBJ1-1, the complete variable domain is EAGVAQSPRYKIIEKRQSVAFWCNPISGHATLYWYQQILGQGPKLLIQFQNNGVVDDSQLPKDRFSAERLKGVDSTLKIQPAKLEDSAVYLCASSLTLSRANTEAFFGQGTRLTVV.

The V call is TRBV6-1, the J call TRBJ1-1; D gene uncertain. The CDR3 runs 16 residues. CDR1 is MNHNS and CDR2 is SASEGT in the germline V gene. Trimming left V 0 bases short and J 3 bases short, with 14 bases between. The CDR3 sequence: CASSEAIGYRDTEAFF. For the CDR3, the DNA is TGTGCCAGCAGTGAAGCTATCGGTTATCGGGACACTGAAGCTTTCTTT.

The gene calls are TRBV6-5 and TRBJ1-2, with D perhaps matching TRBD1 (5 bases). The V gene lost 6 bases and the J gene lost 7 bases, with 18 bases spanning the gap. CDR3 size: 14 residues. Germline CDR1 MNHEY, CDR2 SVGAGI. The CDR3 DNA follows: TGTGCCAGCAGCCGCGGGGACGAAGTATTTGGCTACACCTTC. Protein sequence: CASSRGDEVFGYTF.

The chain links TRBV7-2 to TRBJ2-5; D is possibly TRBD2 (6 bases). Germline CDR1 is SGHTA and CDR2 is FQGNSA. The CDR3 covers 13 residues. Trimming pared 3 bases from V and 5 bases from J, leaving 10 bases between. CDR3 amino acids: CASSLGLRETQYF. CDR3 coding DNA: TGTGCCAGCAGCTTGGGACTCCGGGAGACCCAGTACTTC.

The V call is TRBV11-2, the J call TRBJ1-2; D gene ambiguous. Germline V gives CDR1 SGHAT, CDR2 FQNNGV. This CDR3 contains 13 residues. Trimming took off 3 bases at V and 6 bases at J, with 11 bases between the two ends. The CDR3 coding sequence is TGTGCCAGCAGCTTGAGGAGGGAGGATGGCTACACCTTC. Protein sequence: CASSLRREDGYTF.

The chain carries TRBV6-1 and TRBJ1-5, with TRBD1 as a possible D gene (5 bases). Germline values: CDR1 MNHNS, CDR2 SASEGT. The CDR3 consists of 13 residues. Trimming pared 8 bases from V and 4 bases from J, leaving 12 bases between. CDR3 nucleotides: TGTGCCAGCGTGGAGGGGTGGAATCAGCCCCAGCATTTT. Encoded protein: CASVEGWNQPQHF.

CDR3 coding DNA: TGTGCCAGCAGGCGGGGCAGGGCGAACACCGGGGAGCTGTTTTTT. It is translated as CASRRGRANTGELFF. This sequence joins TRBV27 and TRBJ2-2; maybe TRBD2 (6 bases). The CDR3 is made up of 15 amino acids. Germline V gene sequence: CDR1 MNHEY, CDR2 SMNVEV (reference sequence). Trimming pared 6 bases from V and 0 bases from J, leaving 11 bases between.

This chain connects TRBV4-3 to TRBJ1-4; D may be TRBD1 (5 bases). The germline V gene has CDR1 LGHNA and CDR2 YSLEER. CDR3 size: 14 residues. Trimming removed 3 bases at V and 8 bases at J, with 13 bases between. CDR3 protein: CASSQGLRGEKLFF. For the CDR3, the DNA is TGCGCCAGCAGCCAGGGACTTAGGGGCGAAAAACTGTTTTTT.

This chain uses TRBV18 with TRBJ1-2; D gene ambiguous. The V and J ends lost 0 bases and 4 bases respectively, with 12 bases between them. The CDR3 is 15 amino acids. The germline V gene encodes CDR1 KGHSH and CDR2 LQKENI. CDR3 bases: TGTGCCAGCTCACCACCGTCTCTAGGTGGCTATGGCTACACCTTC. Its translation is CASSPPSLGGYGYTF.

This sequence joins TRBV10-3 and TRBJ2-7; D perhaps matches TRBD2 (6 bases). The CDR3 is made up of 13 amino acids. The V gene lost 11 bases and the J gene lost 7 bases, with 21 bases spanning the gap. The germline CDR1 and CDR2 sequences are ENHRY and SYGVKD. CDR3 nucleotide sequence: TGTGCCTCGTCAGGAGGGGCAACAAGGGAGCAGTACTTC. As protein: CASSGGATREQYF.

The V and J genes are TRBV5-4 and TRBJ2-7, with TRBD1 matching 7 bases. The germline gives CDR1 SGHNT, CDR2 YYREEE (reference sequence). The length of the CDR3 is 14 residues. J gave up 0 bases and V 0 bases, and 0 bases lay outside the gene matches. The CDR3 sequence is CASSLGQGSYEQYF. CDR3 DNA sequence: TGTGCCAGCAGCTTGGGACAGGGCTCCTACGAGCAGTACTTC.

Turning to this clone: One end of the junction does not line up with germline, which may come from a read error. This sequence joins TRBV27 and TRBJ1-3, with 9 bases identical to TRBD1. CDR1 is MNHEY and CDR2 is SMNVEV in the germline V gene (reference sequence). CDR3 length equals 15 residues. The CDR3 region has the DNA TGTGCCAGCAGTATATCCGGACAGGGGATTGGGGGTATATATTTT. Protein: CASSISGQGIGGIYF.